This TCR beta chain stems from a study of shared clonotypes between healthy human individuals (dated by TCRdb to the early 2020s). Study-level background: The cohort included three men and a couple of women between 18 and 49 years of age. Libraries were prepared and TCR repertoires were sequenced by different laboratories using diverse techniques, in order to increase sequencing depth and limit assay-specific biases. Blood TCR repertoires of a handful of healthy adults were deeply sequenced to estimate repertoire size and the extent of clonotype sharing between individuals. For each donor, CD4 naive and CD4 memory were each run on three plates, CD8 naive on two plates, and CD8 memory on one plate. Leukapheresis yielded between about 0.9 and 10 billion PBMCs per donor.

TCR CDR3 regions were amplified from genomic DNA by multiplex PCR using the deep immunoSEQ assay. Extracted genomic DNA from each cell subset was spread evenly across all wells of several immunoSEQ 96-well plates, with each plate serving as a replicate. For sorted subsets, about 0.2 ug genomic DNA, equal to tens of thousands of T cell genomes, was loaded into each replicate PCR. Purified libraries were measured with a Qubit 3.0 fluorometer, size-checked on a Bioanalyzer 2100, and measured again with the KAPA Library Quantification kit. Every immunoSEQ 96-well plate was sequenced on a dedicated single-read 150-cycle Illumina NextSeq 550 flow cell. The authors' pipeline ran thus. The immunoSEQ output contained only junctional sequences without quality scores, so filtering could not match that applied to full-length reads. To assign V/J genes and CDR3, sequences were annotated against IMGT germline references using PyIR, a Python wrapper for IgBLAST v1.9. Reads were filtered out if the reads had weak V/J assignments (E-value above 1e-6), no CDR3, stop codons, out-of-frame junctions, or ambiguous translated residues. V3J clonotypes were defined as sequences sharing the same inferred V gene, J gene, and CDR3 amino acid sequence. Percentage overlap between repertoires was computed as shared unique clonotypes divided by the size of the smaller repertoire. Richness of each repertoire was evaluated using RTK rarefaction, the Chao1 estimator, and Recon v2.1 estimates of unobserved clonotypes. For all TCRbeta clonotypes obtained by the gDNA method from a few donors, generation probabilities were computed with OLGA. In its TCRdb copy, this immuneACCESS table keeps in-frame sequences only and misses some clones. Where compared with another copy, unresolved V genes explain less than half of these, and the others have no known cause. The V and J calls and the clone size are those of that table, but D and trimming were determined from the DNA. The sample records approximately 590,000 clones, roughly 95% of which are singletons. The ten most abundant clones make up about 0.11% of the sample.

Points the paper makes about the study in general: Because the study included only a small number of donors, the genetic and exposure-history diversity represented was limited. Clonotypes shared by all four sorted-subset donors showed higher generation probabilities than non-shared clonotypes. Naive subsets generally had larger estimated clonotype richness than memory subsets. Sampling was restricted to blood, and TCR repertoires in tissue are likely to differ from TCR repertoires in blood. About 5% of naive CD4, 3.5% of naive CD8, 2.3% of memory CD4, and more than 0.35% of memory CD8 clonotypes were shared across a few donors. Rarefaction of sorted-subset datasets indicated incomplete sequencing despite the large sequencing depth. Based on pairwise subsampling, the degree of clonotype sharing among donors was expected to be affected by sequencing depth.

To note about this clone: No antigen is known for it. No clone much larger than this one lies a single base away; base qualities are absent.

CD8 naive samples were obtained by positive selection for CCR7 among CD45RO-negative cells, yielding a CD45RA+CCR7+ population from which TemRA cells were excluded. Donors were healthy HIV-negative adults with no recently reported acute infections or vaccinations. Every donor was a Caucasian adult residing in Nashville, Tennessee, USA. After blood collection by leukapheresis, PBMCs were isolated using Ficoll-Histopaque density gradient centrifugation and then cryopreserved in the vapor phase of liquid nitrogen. Analytical flow cytometry was used to check the purity and quantity of every magnetically sorted T cell population. Genomic DNA was isolated from every sorted fraction and measured by UV absorbance on a Nanodrop 2000c. The CDR3 holds 13 amino acids from the cysteine to the phenylalanine. The entry retains the CDR3 DNA only, 39 bases that are in frame from base 1. The germline V gene (reference sequence) provides CDR1 GTSNPN and CDR2 SVGIG. V lost 6 bases and J lost 4 bases, and the count of bases not matched to a germline gene is 1.

The sequenced sample was naive CD8+ T cells sorted from blood. Interpreted using the paper, the cell subset or site label stands for: CD45RA+CCR7+. The chain was built from TRBV30 and TRBJ2-2; 11 nucleotides in the junction match TRBD2. The origin of this receptor is a woman aged 25 to 39 in good health. The DNA sequence is TGTGCCTGCGGACTAGCGGGCACCGGGGAGCTGTTTTTT. Its coded protein is CACGLAGTGELFF.